Sequencing of this T cell receptor (beta chain) was carried out in a study of TIL therapy for anti-PD-1-resistant metastatic lung cancer. In the study overall: Median tumor PD-L1 proportion score was 5.5% to 6.5%. Broader study findings: Many TIL product clones were absent from baseline tumor, suggesting clonal contraction.

V shed 4 bases and J shed 5 bases, with 20 bases lying between them. The CDR3 loop spans 16 amino acids. CDR1 SGHDN and CDR2 FVKESK come from the germline V gene. Sequencing used immunoSEQ v3. Sequencing depth was 1.9 million or so read pairs for survey level, about 5-6 million for deep. Clones were sequenced by immunoSEQ multiplex PCR, and TCRdb holds only the in-frame ones, with some missing. The sample holds 95,000 or so clones, approximately 65% seen once. This clone has a single count. Its antigen is unknown. The time point here: pre-treatment sample, taken before nivolumab and TIL therapy. The tumor samples were excised metastases, mostly pleural nodules or supraclavicular lymph nodes.

The sequence derives from a person aged 25 to 80 with non-small cell lung cancer. The rearrangement uses TRBV14 and TRBJ1-2, with a weak D call TRBD1 (6 bases). Specimen: tumor tissue, collected at baseline. The CDR3 loop is CASSPGRDKIYYGYTF. Written as DNA, the CDR3 is TGTGCCAGCAGCCCGGGTCGGGACAAGATCTATTATGGCTACACCTTC.